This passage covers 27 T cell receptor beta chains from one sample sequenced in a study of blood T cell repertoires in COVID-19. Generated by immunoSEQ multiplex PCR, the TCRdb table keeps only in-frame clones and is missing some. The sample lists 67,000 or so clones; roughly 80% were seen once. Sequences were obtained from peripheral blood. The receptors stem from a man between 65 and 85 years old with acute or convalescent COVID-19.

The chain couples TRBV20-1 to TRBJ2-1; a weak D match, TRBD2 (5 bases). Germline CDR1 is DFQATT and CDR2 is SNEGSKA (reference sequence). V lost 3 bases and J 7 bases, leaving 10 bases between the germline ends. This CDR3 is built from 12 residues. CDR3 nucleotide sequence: TGCAGTGCTAGTCAAGCGGATAATGAGCAGTTCTTC. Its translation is CSASQADNEQFF.

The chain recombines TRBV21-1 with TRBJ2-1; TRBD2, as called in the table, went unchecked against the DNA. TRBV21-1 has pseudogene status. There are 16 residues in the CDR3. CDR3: CASSKVTSGSYNEQFF. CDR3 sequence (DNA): TGTGCCAGCAGCAAAGTCACTAGCGGGAGCTACAATGAGCAGTTCTTC.

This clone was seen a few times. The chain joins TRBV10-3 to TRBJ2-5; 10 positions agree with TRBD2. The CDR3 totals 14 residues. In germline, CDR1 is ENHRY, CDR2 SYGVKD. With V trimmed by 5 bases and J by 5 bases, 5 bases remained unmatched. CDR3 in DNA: TGTGCCATCAGTCCTAGCGGGAGAGGGGAGACCCAGTACTTC. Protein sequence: CAISPSGRGETQYF.

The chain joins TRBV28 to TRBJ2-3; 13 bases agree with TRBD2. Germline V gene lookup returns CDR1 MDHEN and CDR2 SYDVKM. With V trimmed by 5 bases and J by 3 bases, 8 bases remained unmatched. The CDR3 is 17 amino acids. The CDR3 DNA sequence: TGTGCCAGCAGTGACCCCTGGACTAGCGGGAGTACAGATACGCAGTATTTT. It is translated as CASSDPWTSGSTDTQYF. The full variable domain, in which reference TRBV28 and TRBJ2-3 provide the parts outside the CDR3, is DVKVTQSSRYLVKRTGEKVFLECVQDMDHENMFWYRQDPGLGLRLIYFSYDVKMKEKGDIPEGYSVSREKKERFSLILESASTNQTSMYLCASSDPWTSGSTDTQYFGPGTRLTVL.

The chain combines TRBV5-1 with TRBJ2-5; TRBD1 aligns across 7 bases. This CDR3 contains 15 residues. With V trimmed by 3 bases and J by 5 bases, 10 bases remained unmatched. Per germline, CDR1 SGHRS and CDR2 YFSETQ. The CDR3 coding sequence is TGCGCCAGCAGCTCGACAGGGTTCAAGGAGGAGACCCAGTACTTC. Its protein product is CASSSTGFKEETQYF.

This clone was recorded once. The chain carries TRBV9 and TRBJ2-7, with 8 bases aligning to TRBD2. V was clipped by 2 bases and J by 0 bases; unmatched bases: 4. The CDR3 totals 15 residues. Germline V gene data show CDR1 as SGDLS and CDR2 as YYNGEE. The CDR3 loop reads CASSVTGTSSYEQYF. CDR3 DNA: TGTGCCAGCAGCGTCACCGGGACTAGCTCCTACGAGCAGTACTTC. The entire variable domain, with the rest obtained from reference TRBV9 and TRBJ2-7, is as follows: DSGVTQTPKHLITATGQRVTLRCSPRSGDLSVYWYQQSLDQGLQFLIQYYNGEERAKGNILERFSAQQFPDLHSELNLSSLELGDSALYFCASSVTGTSSYEQYFGPGTRLTVT.

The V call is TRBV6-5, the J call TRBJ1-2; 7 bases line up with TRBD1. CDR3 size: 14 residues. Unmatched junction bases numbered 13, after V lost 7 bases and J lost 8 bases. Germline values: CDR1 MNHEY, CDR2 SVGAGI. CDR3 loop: CASTFLQGTRGYTF. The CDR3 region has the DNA TGTGCCAGCACCTTTCTACAGGGGACCCGGGGCTACACCTTC.

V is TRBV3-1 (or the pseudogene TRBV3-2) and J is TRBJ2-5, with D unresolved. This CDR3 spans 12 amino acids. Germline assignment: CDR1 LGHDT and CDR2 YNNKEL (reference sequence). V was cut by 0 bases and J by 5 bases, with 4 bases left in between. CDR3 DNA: TGTGCCAGCAGCCAAGATCCGGAGACCCAGTACTTC. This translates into CASSQDPETQYF.

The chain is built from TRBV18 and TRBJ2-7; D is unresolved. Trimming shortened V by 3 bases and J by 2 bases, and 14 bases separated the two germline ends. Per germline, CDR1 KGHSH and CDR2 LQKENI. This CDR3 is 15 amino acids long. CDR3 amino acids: CASSPAGEVAYEQYF. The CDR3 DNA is TGTGCCAGCTCACCGGCCGGTGAGGTGGCCTACGAGCAGTACTTC.

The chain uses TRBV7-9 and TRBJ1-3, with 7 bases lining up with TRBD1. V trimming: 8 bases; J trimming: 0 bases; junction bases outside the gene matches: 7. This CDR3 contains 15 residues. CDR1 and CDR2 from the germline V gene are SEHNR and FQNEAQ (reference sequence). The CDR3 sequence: CASFRQGYSGNTIYF. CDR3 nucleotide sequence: TGTGCCAGCTTCAGACAGGGCTACTCTGGAAACACCATATATTTT. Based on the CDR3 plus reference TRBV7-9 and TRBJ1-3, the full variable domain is DTGVSQNPRHKITKRGQNVTFRCDPISEHNRLYWYRQTLGQGPEFLTYFQNEAQLEKSRLLSDRFSAERPKGSFSTLEIQRTEQGDSAMYLCASFRQGYSGNTIYFGEGSWLTVV.

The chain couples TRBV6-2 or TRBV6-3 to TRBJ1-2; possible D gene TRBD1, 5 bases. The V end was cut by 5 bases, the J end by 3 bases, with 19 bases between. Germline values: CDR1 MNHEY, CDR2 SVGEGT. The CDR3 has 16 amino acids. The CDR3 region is CASSDPRQGNYYGYTF. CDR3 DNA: TGTGCCAGCAGTGACCCGCGGCAGGGAAACTACTATGGCTACACCTTC.

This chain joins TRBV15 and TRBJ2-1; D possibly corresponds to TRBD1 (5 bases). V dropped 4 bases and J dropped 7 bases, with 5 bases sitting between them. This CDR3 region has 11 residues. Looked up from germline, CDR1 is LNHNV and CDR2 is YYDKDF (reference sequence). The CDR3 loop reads CATSTGNEQFF. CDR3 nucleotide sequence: TGTGCCACCAGCACAGGGAATGAGCAGTTCTTC. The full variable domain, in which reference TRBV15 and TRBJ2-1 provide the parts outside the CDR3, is DAMVIQNPRYQVTQFGKPVTLSCSQTLNHNVMYWYQQKSSQAPKLLFHYYDKDFNNEADTPDNFQSRRPNTSFCFLDIRSPGLGDTAMYLCATSTGNEQFFGPGTRLTVL.

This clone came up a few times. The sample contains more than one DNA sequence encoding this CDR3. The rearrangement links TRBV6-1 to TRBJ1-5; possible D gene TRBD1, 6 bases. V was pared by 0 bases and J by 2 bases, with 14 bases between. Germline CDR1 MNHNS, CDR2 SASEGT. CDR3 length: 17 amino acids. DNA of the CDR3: TGTGCCAGCAGTGAAGCGGGGGCCCGAGGCGGCAATCAGCCCCAGCATTTT. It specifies CASSEAGARGGNQPQHF.

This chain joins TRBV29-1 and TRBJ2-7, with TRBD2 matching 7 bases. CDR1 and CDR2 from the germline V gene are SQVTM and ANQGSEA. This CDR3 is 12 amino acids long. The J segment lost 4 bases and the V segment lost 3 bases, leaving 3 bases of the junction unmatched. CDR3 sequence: CSVEVGGYEQYF. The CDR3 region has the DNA TGCAGCGTTGAGGTCGGGGGGTACGAGCAGTACTTC.

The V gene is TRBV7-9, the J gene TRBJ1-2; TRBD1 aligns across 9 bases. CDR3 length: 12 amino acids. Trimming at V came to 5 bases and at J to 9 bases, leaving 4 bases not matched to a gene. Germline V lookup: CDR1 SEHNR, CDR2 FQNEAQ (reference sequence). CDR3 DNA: TGTGCCAGCAGCCCGGGGACAGGGAGCTACACCTTC. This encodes CASSPGTGSYTF.

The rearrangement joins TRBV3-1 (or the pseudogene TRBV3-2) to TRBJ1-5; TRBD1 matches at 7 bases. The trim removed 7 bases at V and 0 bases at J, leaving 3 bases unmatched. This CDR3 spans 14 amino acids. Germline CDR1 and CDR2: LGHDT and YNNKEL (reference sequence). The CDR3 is CASTTGDSNQPQHF. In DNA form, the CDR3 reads TGTGCCAGCACTACAGGGGATAGCAATCAGCCCCAGCATTTT.

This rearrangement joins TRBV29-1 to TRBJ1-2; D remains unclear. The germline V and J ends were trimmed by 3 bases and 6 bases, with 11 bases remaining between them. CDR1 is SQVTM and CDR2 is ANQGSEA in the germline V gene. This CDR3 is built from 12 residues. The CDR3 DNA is TGCAGCGTTGATGAGGGAAGGGATGGCTACACCTTC. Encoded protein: CSVDEGRDGYTF. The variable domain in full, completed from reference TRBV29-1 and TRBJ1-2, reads SAVISQKPSRDICQRGTSLTIQCQVDSQVTMMFWYRQQPGQSLTLIATANQGSEATYESGFVIDKFPISRPNLTFSTLTVSNMSPEDSSIYLCSVDEGRDGYTFGSGTRLTVV.

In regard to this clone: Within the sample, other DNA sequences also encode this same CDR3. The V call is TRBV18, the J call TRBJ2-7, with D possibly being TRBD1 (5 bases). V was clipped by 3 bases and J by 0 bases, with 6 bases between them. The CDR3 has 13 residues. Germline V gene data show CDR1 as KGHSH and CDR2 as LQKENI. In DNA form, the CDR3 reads TGTGCCAGCTCACCTGACAGCTCCTACGAGCAGTACTTC. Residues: CASSPDSSYEQYF.

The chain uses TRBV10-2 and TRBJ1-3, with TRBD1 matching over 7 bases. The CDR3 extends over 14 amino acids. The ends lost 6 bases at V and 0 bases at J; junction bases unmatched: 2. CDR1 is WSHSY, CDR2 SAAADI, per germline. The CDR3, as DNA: TGCGCCAGCAGAGCAGGGGGCTCTGGAAACACCATATATTTT. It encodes CASRAGGSGNTIYF.

The chain's CDR3 is CASSLTPQGALNTEAFF. In DNA, the CDR3 is TGTGCCAGCAGCTTAACCCCACAGGGGGCCTTGAACACTGAAGCTTTCTTT. The rearrangement joins TRBV7-3 to TRBJ1-1, with 9 bases identical to TRBD1. The CDR3 sequence is 17 residues long. V lost 0 bases and J lost 0; bases outside the gene matches: 5. Germline loops: CDR1 SGHTA, CDR2 FQGTGA. Using reference TRBV7-3 and TRBJ1-1 for the parts outside the CDR3, the full variable domain is GAGVSQTPSNKVTEKGKYVELRCDPISGHTALYWYRQSLGQGPEFLIYFQGTGAADDSGLPNDRFFAVRPEGSVSTLKIQRTERGDSAVYLCASSLTPQGALNTEAFFGQGTRLTVV.

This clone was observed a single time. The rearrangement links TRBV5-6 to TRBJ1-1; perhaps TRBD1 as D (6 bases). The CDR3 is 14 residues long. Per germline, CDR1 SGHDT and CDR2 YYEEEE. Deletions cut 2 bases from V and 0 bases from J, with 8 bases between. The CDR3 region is CASSLQGVNTEAFF. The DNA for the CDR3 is TGTGCCAGCAGCTTACAGGGTGTGAACACTGAAGCTTTCTTT.

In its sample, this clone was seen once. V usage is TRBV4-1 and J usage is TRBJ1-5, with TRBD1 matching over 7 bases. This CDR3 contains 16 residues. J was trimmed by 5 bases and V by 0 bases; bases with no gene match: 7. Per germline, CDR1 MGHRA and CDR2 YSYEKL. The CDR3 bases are TGCGCCAGCAGCCAAGATCGGAACAGGGGAGATCAGCCCCAGCATTTT. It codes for CASSQDRNRGDQPQHF.

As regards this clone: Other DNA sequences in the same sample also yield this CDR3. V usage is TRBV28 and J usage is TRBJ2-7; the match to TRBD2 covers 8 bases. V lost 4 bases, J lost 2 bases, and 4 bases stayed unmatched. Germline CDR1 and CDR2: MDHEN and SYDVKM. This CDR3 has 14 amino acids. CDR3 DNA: TGTGCCAGCAGTTCCCTAGCGGGCACCTACGAGCAGTACTTC. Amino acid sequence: CASSSLAGTYEQYF.

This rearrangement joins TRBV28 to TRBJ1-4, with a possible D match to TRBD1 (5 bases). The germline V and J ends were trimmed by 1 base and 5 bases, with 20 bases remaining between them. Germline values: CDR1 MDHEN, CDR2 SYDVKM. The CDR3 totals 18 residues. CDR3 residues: CASSLLAGLGSLNEKLFF. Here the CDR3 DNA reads TGTGCCAGCAGTTTATTAGCGGGGCTCGGCAGCCTCAATGAAAAACTGTTTTTT.

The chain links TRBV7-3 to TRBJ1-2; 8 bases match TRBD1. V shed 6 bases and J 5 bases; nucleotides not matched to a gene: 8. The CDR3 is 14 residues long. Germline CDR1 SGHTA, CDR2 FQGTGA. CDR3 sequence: CASSSTGGRYGYTF. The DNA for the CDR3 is TGTGCCAGCAGTAGTACAGGGGGTCGGTATGGCTACACCTTC.

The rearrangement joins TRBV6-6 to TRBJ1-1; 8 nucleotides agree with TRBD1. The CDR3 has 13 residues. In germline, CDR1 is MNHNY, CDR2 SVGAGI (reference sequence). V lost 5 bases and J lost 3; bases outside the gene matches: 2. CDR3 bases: TGTGCCAGCAGTCCGGGACAGGACACTGAAGCTTTCTTT. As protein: CASSPGQDTEAFF.

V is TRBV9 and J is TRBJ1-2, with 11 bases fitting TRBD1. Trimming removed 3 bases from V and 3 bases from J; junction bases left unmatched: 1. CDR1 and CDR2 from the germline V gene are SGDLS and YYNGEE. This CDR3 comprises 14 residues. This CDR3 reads CASSAGQGDYGYTF. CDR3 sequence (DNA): TGTGCCAGCAGCGCGGGACAGGGGGACTATGGCTACACCTTC.